Below, 18 T cell receptor beta chains from the same sample are listed, as sequenced in a study of cytomegalovirus exposure and HLA in healthy donors. Assay used: immunoSEQ multiplex PCR; TCRdb lists only in-frame clones, some missing. The sample holds 200,000 to 300,000 clones; about 86% are singletons and the top ten take around 1.2%. Sequenced sample: PBMCs. The receptors were sampled from a woman between 25 and 40 years old in good health and CMV-seropositive.

This rearrangement joins TRBV10-3 to TRBJ1-2, with TRBD1 matching over 9 bases. There are 15 residues in the CDR3. Germline-derived CDR1 and CDR2 are ENHRY and SYGVKD. J gave up 4 bases and V 2 bases, and 5 bases lay outside the gene matches. The CDR3: CAISETLTGGYGYTF. The CDR3, as DNA: TGTGCCATCAGTGAGACCTTGACAGGGGGCTATGGCTACACCTTC.

This chain uses TRBV6-5 with TRBJ2-7, with TRBD1 identical over 7 bases. V was clipped by 0 bases and J by 4 bases; unmatched bases: 3. There are 14 residues in the CDR3. Germline V gene lookup returns CDR1 MNHEY and CDR2 SVGAGI. The CDR3 reads CASSYSGRGYEQYF. CDR3 coding DNA: TGTGCCAGCAGTTACTCGGGCAGGGGGTACGAGCAGTACTTC.

V gene TRBV2 combines with J gene TRBJ2-2; TRBD2 matches at 8 bases. The CDR3 length is 14 residues. With V trimmed by 7 bases and J by 7 bases, 8 bases remained unmatched. From germline, CDR1 is SNHLY and CDR2 FYNNEI. CDR3 in amino acids: CASTRTSNIGELFF. DNA of the CDR3: TGTGCCAGCACCCGGACTAGCAATATCGGGGAGCTGTTTTTT.

The genes are TRBV28 and TRBJ1-1, with a tentative D call TRBD1 (5 bases). Germline CDR1 and CDR2: MDHEN and SYDVKM. The CDR3 is 14 amino acids. Trimming took 6 bases from V and 3 from J, leaving 14 bases between them. CDR3 DNA: TGTGCCAGCAGCCCCCAAAGGGACTACACTGAAGCTTTCTTT. Encoded protein: CASSPQRDYTEAFF.

V and J are TRBV7-8 and TRBJ2-7; 11 bases map to TRBD2. The CDR3 extends over 15 amino acids. The V gene end was trimmed by 0 bases and the J gene end by 4 bases; junction bases not matched to a gene: 2. Germline V lookup: CDR1 SGHVS, CDR2 FQNEAQ. The CDR3: CASSLAGTSGYEQYF. The CDR3 coding sequence is TGTGCCAGCAGCTTAGCCGGGACTAGCGGTTACGAGCAGTACTTC.

The chain is built from TRBV11-3 and TRBJ1-1; 7 nucleotides align to TRBD1. V shed 5 bases and J 1 base; nucleotides not matched to a gene: 4. Germline CDR1 is SGHNT and CDR2 is YENEEA. This CDR3 is 14 amino acids long. Written as DNA, the CDR3 is TGTGCCAGCAGCCCGGGGACAGCGAACACTGAAGCTTTCTTT. This codes for CASSPGTANTEAFF.

The CDR3: CASSYEQGNSYNEQFF. The CDR3 nucleotides read TGTGCCAGTAGTTACGAACAGGGAAACTCCTACAATGAGCAGTTCTTC. V usage is TRBV19 and J usage is TRBJ2-1; tentatively, D is TRBD1 (6 bases). Trimming left V 5 bases short and J 0 bases short, with 14 bases between. CDR1 LNHDA and CDR2 SQIVND come from the germline V gene (reference sequence). The CDR3 has 16 residues.

This clone was seen many times. This specimen includes other DNA sequences encoding the same CDR3. The V call is TRBV9, the J call TRBJ2-7; maybe TRBD1 (6 bases). Trimming removed 3 bases at V and 2 bases at J, with 9 bases between. Germline V gene lookup returns CDR1 SGDLS and CDR2 YYNGEE. The CDR3 has 13 residues. The CDR3 region has the DNA TGTGCCAGCAGCGCCGGGACAACCTACGAGCAGTACTTC. This codes for CASSAGTTYEQYF.

The rearrangement joins TRBV29-1 to TRBJ1-1, with D perhaps TRBD1 (6 bases). V lost 2 bases, J lost 4 bases, and 11 bases lay in between. Germline V gives CDR1 SQVTM, CDR2 ANQGSEA. The CDR3 runs to 13 residues. CDR3 amino acids: CSVERGGGTEAFF. The DNA for the CDR3 is TGCAGCGTTGAAAGGGGGGGAGGCACTGAAGCTTTCTTT.

The gene calls are TRBV15 and TRBJ2-7; D unresolved. The V gene lost 0 bases and the J gene lost 0 bases, with 9 bases spanning the gap. The CDR3 is 15 residues long. Germline-derived CDR1 and CDR2 are LNHNV and YYDKDF (reference sequence). CDR3 residues: CATSRDLPSSYEQYF. The CDR3 DNA reads as TGTGCCACCAGCAGAGATCTTCCGAGCTCCTACGAGCAGTACTTC.

This rearrangement joins TRBV27 to TRBJ2-3, with a tentative D call TRBD2 (6 bases). This CDR3 spans 14 amino acids. V lost 4 bases to trimming and J lost 2 bases, with 10 bases between them. Germline V lookup: CDR1 MNHEY, CDR2 SMNVEV (reference sequence). CDR3: CASSSRDFTDTQYF. CDR3 coding DNA: TGTGCCAGCAGTTCACGGGACTTCACAGATACGCAGTATTTT.

The chain employs TRBV9 and TRBJ2-7; D is perhaps TRBD2 (5 bases). The V end was cut by 1 base, the J end by 4 bases, with 15 bases between. Per the germline V gene, CDR1 is SGDLS and CDR2 is YYNGEE. This CDR3 has 15 amino acids. This CDR3 is CASSVLPFWRYEQYF. The CDR3 DNA sequence: TGTGCCAGCAGCGTATTACCGTTTTGGAGGTACGAGCAGTACTTC.

The chain employs TRBV5-1 and TRBJ2-2, with TRBD1 as a possible D gene (6 bases). The CDR3 is 15 amino acids. V lost 7 bases and J 1 base, leaving 14 bases between the germline ends. CDR1 and CDR2 (germline): SGHRS, YFSETQ. Here the CDR3 DNA reads TGCGCCAGCTGGCAGGGGACGGTGAACACCGGGGAGCTGTTTTTT. Its translation: CASWQGTVNTGELFF.

This chain links TRBV28 with TRBJ2-7; possible D gene TRBD1, 5 bases. V dropped 7 bases and J dropped 7 bases, with 17 bases sitting between them. Germline-derived CDR1 and CDR2 are MDHEN and SYDVKM. This CDR3 has 13 residues. The CDR3 region has the DNA TGTGCCAGCAAAGGGGCCTCTCCTAGGGAGCAGTACTTC. Translating it yields CASKGASPREQYF. The full variable domain, with the rest looked up from reference TRBV28 and TRBJ2-7, is DVKVTQSSRYLVKRTGEKVFLECVQDMDHENMFWYRQDPGLGLRLIYFSYDVKMKEKGDIPEGYSVSREKKERFSLILESASTNQTSMYLCASKGASPREQYFGPGTRLTVT.

This clone was recorded only once. The chain joins TRBV6-4 to TRBJ2-1; 7 nucleotides line up with TRBD2. Germline assignment: CDR1 MRHNA and CDR2 SNTAGT. The CDR3 spans 16 residues. V was pared by 2 bases and J by 7 bases, with 11 bases of the junction left unmatched. Here the CDR3 reads CASSDDGREASNEQFF. Here the CDR3 DNA reads TGTGCCAGCAGTGACGACGGCCGGGAGGCGTCGAATGAGCAGTTCTTC.

This clone came up many times. CDR3 residues: CASSLVQDYGYTF. In DNA form, the CDR3 reads TGTGCCAGCAGTTTGGTCCAGGACTATGGCTACACCTTC. The J gene is TRBJ1-2, the V gene TRBV28; D call uncertain. Between the trimmed V and J ends, which lost 3 bases and 3 bases, there was a span of 8 bases. The CDR3 sequence is 13 residues long. The germline gives CDR1 MDHEN, CDR2 SYDVKM.

This chain links TRBV7-2 with TRBJ2-7; 9 bases are shared with TRBD2. The CDR3 sequence is 14 residues long. Germline CDR1 SGHTA, CDR2 FQGNSA. The trim removed 5 bases at V and 0 bases at J, leaving 2 bases unmatched. The CDR3 DNA sequence: TGTGCCAGCAGCAGTAGCGGGAGCTCCTACGAGCAGTACTTC. The encoded protein is CASSSSGSSYEQYF.

The chain couples TRBV5-1 to TRBJ2-1, with 7 bases lining up with TRBD2. J was trimmed by 7 bases and V by 0 bases; bases with no gene match: 4. CDR3 length: 14 residues. In germline, CDR1 is SGHRS, CDR2 YFSETQ. This chain's CDR3 is CASSLGAGDNEQFF. CDR3 DNA: TGCGCCAGCAGCTTGGGTGCGGGGGATAATGAGCAGTTCTTC.